The sequence of this TCR beta chain was determined in a study of T-cell reconstitution after alpha-beta-depleted transplantation in children. Germline values: CDR1 MNHEY, CDR2 SMNVEV (reference sequence). The CDR3 spans 12 residues. Trimming took 3 bases from V and 5 from J, leaving 6 bases between them. This sample's TCRbeta library carried unique molecular identifier barcodes. TCRdb redid the calling of the PCR reads with MiXCR, one entry per CDR3 protein. Here the sample spans a few hundred thousand distinct CDR3 sequences, about a tenth being singletons. The specimen comprised PBMCs from the stem cell graft donor, sampled from the stem cell graft. This TCR came from a human donor who donated a stem cell graft to a child with acute lymphoblastic leukemia. The V gene is TRBV27, the J gene TRBJ2-3; no clear D gene. In nucleotides, the CDR3 is TGTGCCAGCAGTTTCCTAGGAGATACGCAGTATTTT. Protein: CASSFLGDTQYF.